These T cell receptor beta chains were read from a single sample in a study of control samples from healthy donors and cancer patients. Generated by immunoSEQ multiplex PCR, the TCRdb table keeps only in-frame clones and is missing some. The sample contains about 120,000 clones, roughly nine tenths of which appear only once. The sample was PBMCs. These receptors came from a woman aged 45 to 65 with colorectal cancer. CDR3s include the opening cysteine and the closing phenylalanine or tryptophan. D genes are given only for firm matches. Only some rows state a clone size, as once, few, many or a class for expanded clones.

NA	TRBV19	TRBJ1-5	NA	CASSIGQRGFQPQHF	TGTGCCAGTAGTATAGGGCAGCGTGGGTTTCAGCCCCAGCATTTT
NA	TRBV5-1	TRBJ1-2	NA	CASSLGGNYGYTF	TGCGCCAGCAGCTTAGGCGGTAACTATGGCTACACCTTC
few	TRBV27	TRBJ1-6	TRBD1	CASSFRPPGQSRYNSPLHF	TGTGCCAGCAGTTTCCGCCCGCCGGGACAGTCCCGTTATAATTCACCCCTCCACTTT
once	TRBV9	TRBJ2-7	TRBD1	CASSVDGGQGVYEQYF	TGTGCCAGCAGCGTAGATGGGGGACAGGGGGTGTACGAGCAGTACTTC
NA	TRBV20-1	TRBJ1-3	TRBD1	CSANDRVAGNTIYF	TGCAGTGCTAATGACAGGGTAGCTGGAAACACCATATATTTT
few	TRBV14	TRBJ1-2	TRBD1	CASSQDRVYGYTF	TGTGCCAGCAGCCAGGACAGGGTCTATGGCTACACCTTC
NA	TRBV30	TRBJ2-3	TRBD2	CAWSTLAGFTDTQYF	TGTGCCTGGAGTACTCTAGCGGGATTCACAGATACGCAGTATTTT
NA	TRBV5-1	TRBJ2-1	NA	CASSLQGTYSVEQFF	TGCGCCAGCAGCCTCCAAGGCACCTACTCTGTTGAGCAGTTCTTC
NA	TRBV13	TRBJ2-1	NA	CASSSGRGYGEQFF	TGTGCCAGCAGCTCCGGACGGGGGTACGGTGAGCAGTTCTTC
NA	TRBV20-1	TRBJ2-1	NA	CSARDGQTQFF	TGCAGTGCCAGGGATGGGCAGACGCAGTTCTTC
NA	TRBV3-1/TRBV3-2	TRBJ1-2	NA	CASSLLSREPYGYTF	TGCGCCAGCAGCCTGCTCTCCAGGGAACCTTATGGCTACACCTTC
NA	TRBV2	TRBJ2-5	NA	CASSGVGETQYF	TGTGCCAGCTCGGGGGTTGGTGAGACCCAGTACTTC
NA	TRBV6-1	TRBJ2-1	NA	CASSEAGQHNEQFF	TGTGCCAGCAGTGAAGCGGGGCAGCACAATGAGCAGTTCTTC
NA	TRBV10-3	TRBJ1-1	NA	CAISAEQGPGPTEAFF	TGTGCCATCAGTGCAGAACAGGGTCCCGGGCCCACTGAAGCTTTCTTT
few	TRBV10-3	TRBJ1-2	NA	CAIGSATGPTSGYTF	TGTGCCATCGGTTCCGCGACAGGCCCCACTTCTGGCTACACCTTC
once	TRBV10-3	TRBJ1-2	NA	CAISVEGTRGYTF	TGTGCCATCAGTGTGGAGGGGACGAGAGGCTACACCTTC
NA	TRBV19	TRBJ2-7	TRBD1	CASSMGTGLDEQYF	TGTGCCAGTAGTATGGGGACAGGGCTGGACGAGCAGTACTTC
NA	TRBV11-2	TRBJ2-7	NA	CASSLVVRPEENPYEQYF	TGTGCCAGCAGCTTAGTCGTCAGGCCGGAAGAAAACCCCTACGAGCAGTACTTC
NA	TRBV5-1	TRBJ2-3	NA	CASSLGVGDSTDTQYF	TGCGCCAGCAGCTTGGGTGTTGGGGACAGCACAGATACGCAGTATTTT
NA	TRBV6-6	TRBJ1-5	NA	CASSQYTVNSNQPQHF	TGTGCCAGCAGCCAATATACAGTTAATAGCAATCAGCCCCAGCATTTT
few	TRBV28	TRBJ2-7	NA	CASTQPTYYEQYF	TGTGCCAGCACCCAGCCGACTTACTACGAGCAGTACTTC
NA	TRBV5-1	TRBJ2-2	TRBD1	CASSLVVGQATTGELFF	TGCGCCAGCAGCTTGGTCGTCGGACAGGCGACGACCGGGGAGCTGTTTTTT
NA	TRBV3-1/TRBV3-2	TRBJ1-1	NA	CASSHGATAFF	TGTGCCAGCAGCCACGGGGCGACAGCTTTCTTT
NA	TRBV7-2	TRBJ1-2	TRBD1	CASSRTGDYGYTF	TGTGCCAGCAGTCGCACAGGGGACTATGGCTACACCTTC
NA	TRBV7-6	TRBJ1-2	TRBD1	CASSPDRDYGYTF	TGTGCCAGCAGCCCCGACAGGGACTATGGCTACACCTTC
NA	TRBV5-1	TRBJ2-2	NA	CATTNTGELFF	TGCGCCACCACGAACACCGGGGAGCTGTTTTTT
NA	TRBV5-1	TRBJ2-7	NA	CASSLQGWESSYEQYF	TGCGCCAGCAGCTTGCAGGGCTGGGAGAGCTCCTACGAGCAGTACTTC
few	TRBV5-1	TRBJ1-1	NA	CASSFGGNTEAFF	TGCGCCAGCAGCTTCGGAGGGAACACTGAAGCTTTCTTT
NA	TRBV30	TRBJ2-7	TRBD1	CAWRRGQGYEQYF	TGTGCCTGGAGGCGTGGACAGGGGTACGAGCAGTACTTC
NA	TRBV28	TRBJ1-1	NA	CASWLTLNTEAFF	TGTGCCAGCTGGTTAACACTGAACACTGAAGCTTTCTTT
NA	TRBV5-6	TRBJ1-1	NA	CASSLAGGVIRNTEAFF	TGTGCCAGCAGCTTGGCGGGGGGAGTAATAAGGAACACTGAAGCTTTCTTT
NA	TRBV5-4	TRBJ1-1	TRBD1	CASSLRQGYSEAFF	TGTGCCAGCAGCTTACGACAGGGTTACTCTGAAGCTTTCTTT
NA	TRBV6-4	TRBJ2-5	NA	CASSKAPTPSAETQYF	TGTGCCAGCAGTAAGGCCCCAACGCCTTCTGCGGAGACCCAGTACTTC
NA	TRBV4-1	TRBJ2-7	TRBD2	CASSHPTSGSYEQYF	TGCGCCAGCAGCCATCCGACTAGCGGATCCTACGAGCAGTACTTC
NA	TRBV6-5	TRBJ1-1	TRBD1	CASGDREAEAFF	TGTGCCAGCGGGGACAGGGAAGCCGAAGCTTTCTTT
NA	TRBV27	TRBJ2-7	NA	CASAGARSYEQYF	TGTGCCAGCGCTGGGGCTAGATCCTACGAGCAGTACTTC
NA	TRBV10-3	TRBJ2-1	TRBD1	CAISGTEGADKDEQFF	TGTGCCATCAGTGGGACCGAGGGGGCGGATAAAGATGAGCAGTTCTTC
NA	TRBV9	TRBJ2-1	TRBD2	CASSVGLAGSLSNEQFF	TGTGCCAGCAGCGTAGGGCTAGCGGGCTCCCTTTCGAATGAGCAGTTCTTC
NA	TRBV5-1	TRBJ1-2	TRBD1	CASSFFSPTGTGSRGYTF	TGCGCCAGCAGCTTTTTTTCCCCTACCGGGACAGGGTCCCGCGGCTACACCTTC
NA	TRBV11-2	TRBJ1-1	NA	CASSLGRTMNTEAFF	TGTGCCAGCAGTTTGGGGCGGACTATGAACACTGAAGCTTTCTTT
NA	TRBV19	TRBJ2-6	NA	CASREAGRSGANVLTF	TGTGCCAGTAGAGAGGCAGGTCGTTCTGGGGCCAACGTCCTGACTTTC
NA	TRBV5-4	TRBJ1-2	NA	CASSPPRTAYYGYTF	TGTGCCAGCAGCCCCCCGCGGACAGCTTACTATGGCTACACCTTC
NA	TRBV28	TRBJ1-2	NA	CASRTTGPNYGYTF	TGTGCCAGCAGGACGACAGGACCGAACTATGGCTACACCTTC
once	TRBV28	TRBJ1-2	NA	CATNRGGVKGYGYTF	TGTGCCACCAACCGGGGCGGGGTAAAGGGCTATGGCTACACCTTC